The entry that follows covers one TCR beta chain sequence. The sample belongs to a study of cytomegalovirus exposure and HLA in healthy donors. It was with 60 Vbeta and 13 Jbeta primers that the PCR ran. TCRdb's copy holds only in-frame clones and misses some; the assay was immunoSEQ multiplex PCR. The repertoire holds some 150,000 clones, with approximately 79% as singletons. The sample comprised PBMCs. The clonotype was recovered from a man aged 60 to 69 in good health and CMV-seronegative.

CDR3 protein: CASSLAGGGTEAFF. The DNA for the CDR3 is TGTGCCAGCAGCTTAGCAGGGGGAGGAACTGAAGCTTTCTTT. The chain combines TRBV7-3 with TRBJ1-1, with 7 bases that match TRBD1. V shed 2 bases, J shed 5 bases, and the junction held 5 bases outside the gene matches. This CDR3 is 14 amino acids long. CDR1 SGHTA and CDR2 FQGTGA come from the germline V gene.